The 13 T cell receptor beta chains in this list originate from one sample, sequenced in a study of T cell changes during pregnancy in multiple sclerosis. Libraries were prepared by immunoSEQ multiplex PCR; TCRdb keeps only in-frame clonotypes and omits some of them. The sample includes roughly 61,000 clones, roughly 94% of them seen just once. The material was CD8+ T cells from peripheral blood mononuclear cells, obtained after pregnancy. Every receptor here comes from a female donor with multiple sclerosis, enrolled in a pregnancy study.

The CDR3 sequence is CASTGPSYNEQFF. The CDR3 bases are TGTGCCAGCACGGGTCCCTCCTACAATGAGCAGTTCTTC. V is TRBV28 and J is TRBJ2-1; no definite D call. CDR1 is MDHEN and CDR2 is SYDVKM in the germline V gene. The CDR3 runs 13 residues. V dropped 7 bases and J dropped 0 bases, with 7 bases sitting between them.

The chain employs TRBV14 and TRBJ2-3, with TRBD2 matching 13 bases. Germline-derived CDR1 and CDR2 are SGHDN and FVKESK. This CDR3 has 22 residues. Trimming cost V 1 base and J 1 base; bases outside gene matches: 17. The CDR3 nucleotides read TGTGCCAGCAGCCAAGCCTCTGGACTAGCGGGAGTAGGGTCTATGGGCACAGATACGCAGTATTTT. It translates to CASSQASGLAGVGSMGTDTQYF.

V gene TRBV6-5 combines with J gene TRBJ2-1; 8 bases are a match to TRBD2. The CDR3 is 16 amino acids. V shed 4 bases, J shed 3 bases, and the junction held 8 bases outside the gene matches. CDR1 MNHEY and CDR2 SVGAGI come from the germline V gene. CDR3 amino acids: CASSWTLAGIYNEQFF. The DNA of the CDR3 is TGTGCCAGCAGTTGGACCCTAGCGGGTATCTACAATGAGCAGTTCTTC.

The gene calls are TRBV19 and TRBJ1-1; unclear D gene. Per germline, CDR1 LNHDA and CDR2 SQIVND (reference sequence). CDR3 length: 15 amino acids. The ends were cut back, 2 bases at V and 2 bases at J, with 12 bases in the middle. CDR3 amino acids: CASSIIGSINTEAFF. The DNA for the CDR3 is TGTGCCAGTAGTATAATTGGGAGCATTAACACTGAAGCTTTCTTT.

The rearrangement joins TRBV27 to TRBJ1-2, with D maybe TRBD1 (5 bases). Trimming left V 2 bases short and J 2 bases short, with 9 bases between. CDR1 is MNHEY and CDR2 is SMNVEV in the germline V gene (reference sequence). The CDR3 covers 14 residues. The CDR3 DNA sequence: TGTGCCAGCAGTTTAAGTCCAGGGAACTATGGCTACACCTTC. Translation gives CASSLSPGNYGYTF.

The chain combines TRBV6-5 with TRBJ1-4; 7 bases fit TRBD1. Germline CDR1 is MNHEY and CDR2 is SVGAGI. V lost 0 bases and J lost 10; bases outside the gene matches: 2. CDR3 length: 13 amino acids. The CDR3 protein is CASSYSSGGKLFF. CDR3 bases: TGTGCCAGCAGTTACTCGTCAGGGGGAAAACTGTTTTTT.

The rearrangement links TRBV5-1 to TRBJ2-1, with D possibly being TRBD1 (6 bases). Trimming removed 5 bases at V and 7 bases at J, with 16 bases between. This CDR3 comprises 14 residues. The germline V gene has CDR1 SGHRS and CDR2 YFSETQ. The CDR3 coding sequence is TGCGCCAGCAGAGGGGGAGAAGGAAGGAATGAGCAGTTCTTC. Residues: CASRGGEGRNEQFF.

This chain joins TRBV4-1 and TRBJ2-1; TRBD2 matches at 11 bases. The trim removed 4 bases at V and 0 bases at J, leaving 2 bases unmatched. Germline CDR1 MGHRA, CDR2 YSYEKL. The CDR3 length is 16 residues. The CDR3 DNA sequence: TGCGCCAGCAGCCTCCTAGCGGGAGGCTCCTACAATGAGCAGTTCTTC. This encodes CASSLLAGGSYNEQFF.

The chain employs TRBV25-1 and TRBJ2-7; weak D call: TRBD2 (5 bases). The CDR3 is 15 residues long. The germline gives CDR1 MGHDK, CDR2 SYGVNS. Trimming stripped 0 bases from V and 6 bases from J, with 15 bases between. CDR3 sequence reads: CASSEYSFGMGEQYF. CDR3 bases: TGTGCCAGCAGTGAATATAGTTTCGGGATGGGCGAGCAGTACTTC.

The rearrangement links TRBV4-1 to TRBJ2-7; no firm D call. The CDR3 extends over 14 amino acids. Germline-derived CDR1 and CDR2 are MGHRA and YSYEKL. V gave up 0 bases and J gave up 0 bases, with 6 bases separating them. As DNA, the CDR3 is TGCGCCAGCAGCCAAGAAAGCATCTCCTACGAGCAGTACTTC. It codes for CASSQESISYEQYF.

The chain carries TRBV11-2 and TRBJ2-1, with TRBD2 matching over 10 bases. The germline V gene encodes CDR1 SGHAT and CDR2 FQNNGV. The CDR3 length is 15 residues. V lost 4 bases, J lost 4 bases, and 4 bases stayed unmatched. This CDR3 reads CASSSGLAQYNEQFF. The CDR3 DNA sequence: TGTGCCAGCAGCTCGGGACTAGCGCAATACAATGAGCAGTTCTTC.

The rearrangement links TRBV13 to TRBJ2-7; TRBD2 might be the D (6 bases). Germline V gene sequence: CDR1 PRHDT, CDR2 FYEKMQ (reference sequence). Trimming stripped 5 bases from V and 2 bases from J, with 25 bases between. This CDR3 has 18 residues. Here the CDR3 reads CASSLTSGRELSTYEQYF. For the CDR3, the DNA is TGTGCCAGCAGCCTCACATCCGGACGGGAGTTATCCACCTACGAGCAGTACTTC. The full variable domain, with the rest looked up from reference TRBV13 and TRBJ2-7, is AAGVIQSPRHLIKEKRETATLKCYPIPRHDTVYWYQQGPGQDPQFLISFYEKMQSDKGSIPDRFSAQQFSDYHSELNMSSLELGDSALYFCASSLTSGRELSTYEQYFGPGTRLTVT.

V is TRBV19 and J is TRBJ2-1; D perhaps matches TRBD2 (6 bases). Trimming pared 5 bases from V and 0 bases from J, leaving 11 bases between. Germline lookup yields CDR1 LNHDA and CDR2 SQIVND (reference sequence). CDR3 size: 15 residues. CDR3 protein: CASSLRRASYNEQFF. The CDR3 coding sequence is TGTGCCAGTAGTCTCAGGAGGGCCTCCTACAATGAGCAGTTCTTC.